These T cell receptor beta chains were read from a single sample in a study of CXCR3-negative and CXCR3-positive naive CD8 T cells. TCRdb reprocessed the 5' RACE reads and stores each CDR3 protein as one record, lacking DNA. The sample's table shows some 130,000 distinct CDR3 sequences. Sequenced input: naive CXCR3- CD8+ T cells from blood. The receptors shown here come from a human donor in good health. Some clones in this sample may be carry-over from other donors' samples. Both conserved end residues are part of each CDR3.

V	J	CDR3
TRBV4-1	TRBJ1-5	CASSRGTSYQPQHF
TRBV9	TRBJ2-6	CASSDRPAQRDVLTF
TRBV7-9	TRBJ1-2	CASTRTVGAYGYTF
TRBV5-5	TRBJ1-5	CASSGYEWGQPQHF
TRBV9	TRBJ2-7	CASSPRQGISYEQYF
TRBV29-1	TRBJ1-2	CSVPPGQGTYGYTF
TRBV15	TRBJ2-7	CATSRDVPGYEQYF
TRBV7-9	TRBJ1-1	CASSLADYTEAFF
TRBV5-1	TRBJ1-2	CASSLAQENYGYTF
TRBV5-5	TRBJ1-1	CASSLSRTANTEAFF
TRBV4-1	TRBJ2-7	CVSSQTAIYEQYF
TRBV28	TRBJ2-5	CASSLPRPSGIQETQYF
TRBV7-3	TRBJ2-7	CASSQGQTSSYEQYF
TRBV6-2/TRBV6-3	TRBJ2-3	CASSSPRDRGWTDTQYF
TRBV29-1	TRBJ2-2	CSGLWGANTGELFF
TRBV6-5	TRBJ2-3	CASSYGVAKADTQYF
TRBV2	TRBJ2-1	CASSVPSVASRFGEQFF
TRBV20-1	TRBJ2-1	CSAPRSSFNEQFF
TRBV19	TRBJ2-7	CASSIRDRGNEQYF
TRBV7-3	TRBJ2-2	CASSTRQGDTGELFF
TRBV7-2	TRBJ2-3	CASSHSGRALDTQYF
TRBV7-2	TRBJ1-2	CASRPPNEDYTF
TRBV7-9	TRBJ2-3	CASSSTEDRPDTQYF
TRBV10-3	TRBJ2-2	CAISESGLSLTGELFF
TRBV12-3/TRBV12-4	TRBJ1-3	CASSPGRTIYF
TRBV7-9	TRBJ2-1	CAGESRDRNYNEQFF
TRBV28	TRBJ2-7	CASSFPRGEQYF
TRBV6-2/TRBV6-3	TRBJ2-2	CASSVGQSHTGELFF
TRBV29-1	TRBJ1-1	CSVEDSAEAFF
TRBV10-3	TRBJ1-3	CAISDGSGNTIYF
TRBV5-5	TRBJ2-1	CASSPLNEQFF
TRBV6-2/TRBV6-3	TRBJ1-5	CASSLGGFQPQHF
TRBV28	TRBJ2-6	CASTILWGSGANVLTF
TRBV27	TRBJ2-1	CASSFGTLYNEQFF
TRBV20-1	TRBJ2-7	CSAPTLARGGAYEQYF
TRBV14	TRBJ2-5	CASSQDHWTAQETQYF
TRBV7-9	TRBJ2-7	CASSAELAGGPYEQYF
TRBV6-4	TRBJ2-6	CASSDSASGANVLTF
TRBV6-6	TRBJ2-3	CASRALAGEGTDTQYF
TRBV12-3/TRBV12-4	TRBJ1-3	CASSPSSAAIYF
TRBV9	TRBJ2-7	CASSASGQGGEQYF
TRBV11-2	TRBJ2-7	CASSLLTGSYEQYF
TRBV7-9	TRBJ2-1	CASRNRGDNEQFF